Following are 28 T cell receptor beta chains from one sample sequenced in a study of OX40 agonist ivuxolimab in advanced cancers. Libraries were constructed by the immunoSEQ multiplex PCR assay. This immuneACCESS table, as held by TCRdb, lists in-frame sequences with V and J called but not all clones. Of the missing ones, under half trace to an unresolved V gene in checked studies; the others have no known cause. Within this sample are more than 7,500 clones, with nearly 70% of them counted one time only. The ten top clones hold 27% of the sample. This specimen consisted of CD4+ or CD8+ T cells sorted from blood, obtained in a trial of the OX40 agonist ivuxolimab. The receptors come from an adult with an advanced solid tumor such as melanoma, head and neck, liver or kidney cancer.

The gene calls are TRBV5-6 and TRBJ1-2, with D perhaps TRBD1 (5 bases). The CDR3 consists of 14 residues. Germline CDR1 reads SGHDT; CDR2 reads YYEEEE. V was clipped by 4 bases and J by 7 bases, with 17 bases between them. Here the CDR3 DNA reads TGTGCCAGCAGCAGGGACGGACCGAGGAGTGGCTACACCTTC. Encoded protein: CASSRDGPRSGYTF. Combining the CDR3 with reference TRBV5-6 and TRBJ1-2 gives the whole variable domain DAGVTQSPTHLIKTRGQQVTLRCSPKSGHDTVSWYQQALGQGPQFIFQYYEEEERQRGNFPDRFSGHQFPNYSSELNVNALLLGDSALYLCASSRDGPRSGYTFGSGTRLTVV.

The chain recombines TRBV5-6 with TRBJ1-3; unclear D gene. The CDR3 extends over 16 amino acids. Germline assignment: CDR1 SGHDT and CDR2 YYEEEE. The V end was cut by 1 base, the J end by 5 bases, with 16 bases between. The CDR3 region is CASSLLRSGRRNTIYF. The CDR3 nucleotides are TGTGCCAGCAGCTTGTTAAGGTCTGGTCGTAGAAACACCATATATTTT.

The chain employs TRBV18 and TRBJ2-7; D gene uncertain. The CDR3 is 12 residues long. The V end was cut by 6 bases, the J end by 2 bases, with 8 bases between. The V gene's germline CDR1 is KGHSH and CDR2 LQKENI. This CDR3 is CASSPTTYEQYF. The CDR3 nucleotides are TGTGCCAGCTCGCCTACTACCTACGAGCAGTACTTC.

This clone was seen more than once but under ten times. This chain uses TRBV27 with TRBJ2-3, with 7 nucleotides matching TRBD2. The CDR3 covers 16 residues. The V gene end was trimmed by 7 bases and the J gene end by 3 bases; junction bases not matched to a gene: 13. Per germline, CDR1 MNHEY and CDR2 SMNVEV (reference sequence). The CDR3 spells CASKPQPGLSTDTQYF. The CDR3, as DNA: TGTGCCAGCAAACCGCAACCGGGACTATCGACAGATACGCAGTATTTT.

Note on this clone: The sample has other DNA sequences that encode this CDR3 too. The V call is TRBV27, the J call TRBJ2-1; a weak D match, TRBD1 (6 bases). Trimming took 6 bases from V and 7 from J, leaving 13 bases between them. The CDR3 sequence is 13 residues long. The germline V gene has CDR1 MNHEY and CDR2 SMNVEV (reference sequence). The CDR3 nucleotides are TGTGCCAGCAGCCTCCGAAGGGGGAATGAGCAGTTCTTC. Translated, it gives CASSLRRGNEQFF.

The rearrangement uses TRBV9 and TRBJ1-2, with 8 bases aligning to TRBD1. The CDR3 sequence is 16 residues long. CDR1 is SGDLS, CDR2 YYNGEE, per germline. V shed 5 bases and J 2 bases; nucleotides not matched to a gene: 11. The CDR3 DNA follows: TGTGCCAGCAGTATGGGGCAGGGGGCGAGGAACTATGGCTACACCTTC. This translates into CASSMGQGARNYGYTF.

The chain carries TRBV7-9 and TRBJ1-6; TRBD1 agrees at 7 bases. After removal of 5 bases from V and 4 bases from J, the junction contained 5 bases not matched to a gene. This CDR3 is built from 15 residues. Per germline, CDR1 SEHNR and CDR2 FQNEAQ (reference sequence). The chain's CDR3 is CASSQLQGYNSPLHF. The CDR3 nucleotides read TGTGCCAGCAGCCAATTACAGGGGTATAATTCACCCCTCCACTTT.

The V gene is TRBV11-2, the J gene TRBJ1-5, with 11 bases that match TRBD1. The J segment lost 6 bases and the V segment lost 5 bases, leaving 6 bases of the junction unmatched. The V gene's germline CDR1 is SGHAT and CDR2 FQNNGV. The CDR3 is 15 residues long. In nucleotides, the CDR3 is TGTGCCAGCAGCCTTGGACAGGGGGCTTTTCAGCCCCAGCATTTT. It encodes CASSLGQGAFQPQHF. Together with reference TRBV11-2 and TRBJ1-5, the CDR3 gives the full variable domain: EAGVAQSPRYKIIEKRQSVAFWCNPISGHATLYWYQQILGQGPKLLIQFQNNGVVDDSQLPKDRFSAERLKGVDSTLKIQPAKLEDSAVYLCASSLGQGAFQPQHFGDGTRLSIL.

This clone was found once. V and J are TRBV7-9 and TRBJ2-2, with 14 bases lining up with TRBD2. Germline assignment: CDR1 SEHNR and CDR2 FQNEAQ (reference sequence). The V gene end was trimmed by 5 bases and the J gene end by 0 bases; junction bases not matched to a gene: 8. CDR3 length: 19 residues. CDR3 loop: CASSPGTSGGDPNTGELFF. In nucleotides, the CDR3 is TGTGCCAGCAGCCCCGGGACTAGCGGGGGAGATCCGAACACCGGGGAGCTGTTTTTT. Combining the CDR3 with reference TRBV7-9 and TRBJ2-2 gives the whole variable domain DTGVSQNPRHKITKRGQNVTFRCDPISEHNRLYWYRQTLGQGPEFLTYFQNEAQLEKSRLLSDRFSAERPKGSFSTLEIQRTEQGDSAMYLCASSPGTSGGDPNTGELFFGEGSRLTVL.

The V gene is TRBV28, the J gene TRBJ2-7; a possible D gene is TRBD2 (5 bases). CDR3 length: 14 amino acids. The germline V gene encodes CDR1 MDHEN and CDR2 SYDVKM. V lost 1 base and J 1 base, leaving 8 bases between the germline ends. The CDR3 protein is CASSLYGVSYEQYF. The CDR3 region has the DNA TGTGCCAGCAGTTTATACGGGGTATCCTACGAGCAGTACTTC.

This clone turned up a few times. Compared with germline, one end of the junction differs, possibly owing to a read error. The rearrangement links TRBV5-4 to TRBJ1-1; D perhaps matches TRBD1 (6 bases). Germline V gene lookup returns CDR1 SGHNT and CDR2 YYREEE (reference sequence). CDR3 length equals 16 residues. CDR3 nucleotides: TGCGCCAGCAGCCAAGGAGTTAACAGGGAGAACACTGAAGCTTTCTTT. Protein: CASSQGVNRENTEAFF.

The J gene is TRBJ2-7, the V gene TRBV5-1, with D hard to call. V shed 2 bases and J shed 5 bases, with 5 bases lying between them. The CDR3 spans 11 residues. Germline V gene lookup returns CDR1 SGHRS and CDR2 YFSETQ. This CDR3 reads CASSFIDEQYF. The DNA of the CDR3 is TGCGCCAGCAGCTTTATCGACGAGCAGTACTTC.

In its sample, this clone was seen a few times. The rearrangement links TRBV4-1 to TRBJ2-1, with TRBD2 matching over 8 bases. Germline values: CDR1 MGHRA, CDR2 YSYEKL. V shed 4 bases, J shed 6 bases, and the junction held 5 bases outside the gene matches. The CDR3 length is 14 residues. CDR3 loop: CASSRAGVLNEQFF. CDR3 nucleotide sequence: TGCGCCAGCAGCCGAGCGGGAGTACTCAATGAGCAGTTCTTC.

CDR3 in DNA: TGTGCCAGCAGTTCGGCAGGGGGCTACTATGGCTACACCTTC. Protein product: CASSSAGGYYGYTF. This sequence joins TRBV6-5 and TRBJ1-2, with TRBD1 matching over 8 bases. V lost 4 bases to trimming and J lost 3 bases; unmatched junction nucleotides: 4. Germline values: CDR1 MNHEY, CDR2 SVGAGI. This CDR3 spans 14 amino acids.

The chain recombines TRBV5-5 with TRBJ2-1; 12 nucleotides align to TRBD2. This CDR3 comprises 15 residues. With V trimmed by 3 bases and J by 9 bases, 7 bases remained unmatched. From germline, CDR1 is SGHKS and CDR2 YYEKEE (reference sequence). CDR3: CASSSWTSGIGEQFF. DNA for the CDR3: TGTGCCAGCAGCTCGTGGACTAGCGGGATAGGTGAGCAGTTCTTC.

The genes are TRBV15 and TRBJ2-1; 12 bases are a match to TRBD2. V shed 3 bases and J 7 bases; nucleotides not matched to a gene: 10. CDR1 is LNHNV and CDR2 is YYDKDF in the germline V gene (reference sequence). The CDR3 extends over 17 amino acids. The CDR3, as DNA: TGTGCCACCAGCAGTTCAACTAGCGGGAGGACCTGGAATGAGCAGTTCTTC. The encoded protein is CATSSSTSGRTWNEQFF. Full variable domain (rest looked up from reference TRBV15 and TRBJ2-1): DAMVIQNPRYQVTQFGKPVTLSCSQTLNHNVMYWYQQKSSQAPKLLFHYYDKDFNNEADTPDNFQSRRPNTSFCFLDIRSPGLGDTAMYLCATSSSTSGRTWNEQFFGPGTRLTVL.

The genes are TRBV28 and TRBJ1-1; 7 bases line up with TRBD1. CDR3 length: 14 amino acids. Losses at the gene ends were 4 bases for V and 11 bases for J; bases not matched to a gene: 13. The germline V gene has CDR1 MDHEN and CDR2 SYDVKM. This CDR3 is CASSSLNRGAMAFF. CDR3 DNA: TGTGCCAGCAGTTCCTTGAACAGGGGTGCTATGGCTTTCTTT.

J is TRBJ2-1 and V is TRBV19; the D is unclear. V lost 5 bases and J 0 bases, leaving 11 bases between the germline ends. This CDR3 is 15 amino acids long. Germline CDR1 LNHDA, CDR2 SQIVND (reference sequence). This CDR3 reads CASSLGPSSYNEQFF. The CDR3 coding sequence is TGTGCCAGTAGTCTGGGCCCTTCCTCCTACAATGAGCAGTTCTTC. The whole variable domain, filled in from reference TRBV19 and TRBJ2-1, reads DGGITQSPKYLFRKEGQNVTLSCEQNLNHDAMYWYRQDPGQGLRLIYYSQIVNDFQKGDIAEGYSVSREKKESFPLTVTSAQKNPTAFYLCASSLGPSSYNEQFFGPGTRLTVL.

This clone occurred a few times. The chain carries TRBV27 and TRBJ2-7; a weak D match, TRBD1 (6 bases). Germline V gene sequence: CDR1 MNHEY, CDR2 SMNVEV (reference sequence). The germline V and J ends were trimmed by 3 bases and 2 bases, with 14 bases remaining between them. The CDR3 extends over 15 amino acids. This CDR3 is CASSLRGMDPYEQYF. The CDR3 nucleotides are TGTGCCAGCAGTTTGAGGGGGATGGACCCCTACGAGCAGTACTTC.

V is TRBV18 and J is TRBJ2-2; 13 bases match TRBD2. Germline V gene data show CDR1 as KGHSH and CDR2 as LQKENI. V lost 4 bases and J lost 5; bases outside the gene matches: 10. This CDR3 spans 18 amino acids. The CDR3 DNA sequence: TGTGCCAGCTCACTACGAGGACTAGCGGGAGACGGGACCGGGGAGCTGTTTTTT. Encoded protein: CASSLRGLAGDGTGELFF.

This chain's CDR3 is CASSYGDLAGGPDTQYF. Written as DNA, the CDR3 is TGTGCCAGCAGCTACGGGGACCTAGCGGGGGGTCCAGATACGCAGTATTTT. The V gene is TRBV11-2, the J gene TRBJ2-3, with 11 bases fitting TRBD2. Germline V gene data show CDR1 as SGHAT and CDR2 as FQNNGV. V lost 4 bases and J lost 4; bases outside the gene matches: 10. This CDR3 comprises 17 residues.

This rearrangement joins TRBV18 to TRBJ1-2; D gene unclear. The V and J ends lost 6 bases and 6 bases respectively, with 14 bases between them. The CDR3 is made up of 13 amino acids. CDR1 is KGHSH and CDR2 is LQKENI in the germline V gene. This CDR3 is CASSLGLADGYTF. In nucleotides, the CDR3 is TGTGCCAGCTCCCTCGGACTGGCCGATGGCTACACCTTC.

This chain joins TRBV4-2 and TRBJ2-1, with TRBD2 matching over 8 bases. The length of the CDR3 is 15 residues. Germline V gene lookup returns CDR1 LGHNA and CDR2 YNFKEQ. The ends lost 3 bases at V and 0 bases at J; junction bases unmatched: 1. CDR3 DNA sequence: TGTGCCAGCAGCCACAGCGGGAGCTCCTACAATGAGCAGTTCTTC. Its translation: CASSHSGSSYNEQFF.

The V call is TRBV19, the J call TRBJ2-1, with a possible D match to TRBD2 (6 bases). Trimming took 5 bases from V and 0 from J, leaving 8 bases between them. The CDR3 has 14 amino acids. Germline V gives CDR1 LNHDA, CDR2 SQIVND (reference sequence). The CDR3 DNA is TGTGCCAGTAGTGGGACTTCCTCCTACAATGAGCAGTTCTTC. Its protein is CASSGTSSYNEQFF.

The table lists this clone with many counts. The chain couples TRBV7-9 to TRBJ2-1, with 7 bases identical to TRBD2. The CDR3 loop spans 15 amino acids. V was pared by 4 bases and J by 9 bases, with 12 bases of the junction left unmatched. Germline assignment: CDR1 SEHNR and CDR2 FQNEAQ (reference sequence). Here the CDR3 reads CASSSLGLQKGEQFF. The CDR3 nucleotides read TGTGCCAGCAGCTCCTTGGGACTACAAAAAGGTGAGCAGTTCTTC.

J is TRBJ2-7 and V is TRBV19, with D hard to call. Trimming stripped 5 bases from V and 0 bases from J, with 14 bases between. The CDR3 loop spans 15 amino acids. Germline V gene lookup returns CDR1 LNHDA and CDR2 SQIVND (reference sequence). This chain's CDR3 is CASSPSAGYSYEQYF. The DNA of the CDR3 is TGTGCCAGTAGTCCCTCGGCCGGCTACTCCTACGAGCAGTACTTC.

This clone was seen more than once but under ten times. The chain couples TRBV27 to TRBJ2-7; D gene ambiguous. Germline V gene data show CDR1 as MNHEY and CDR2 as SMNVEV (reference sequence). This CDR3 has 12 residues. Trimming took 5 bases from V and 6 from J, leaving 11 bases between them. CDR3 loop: CASSPSGAEQYF. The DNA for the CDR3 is TGTGCCAGCAGTCCCTCGGGTGCCGAGCAGTACTTC.

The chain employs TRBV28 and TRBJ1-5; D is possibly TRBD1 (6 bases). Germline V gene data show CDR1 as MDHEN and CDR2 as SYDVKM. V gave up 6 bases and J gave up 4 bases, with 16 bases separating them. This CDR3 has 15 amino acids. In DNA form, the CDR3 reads TGTGCCAGCAGCCATTTACAGGGAGGGAATCAGCCCCAGCATTTT. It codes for CASSHLQGGNQPQHF.